This T cell receptor beta chain was identified during a study of blood T cell repertoires in COVID-19. Germline V gene data show CDR1 as LNHDA and CDR2 as SQIVND (reference sequence). Trimming shortened V by 0 bases and J by 5 bases, and 13 bases separated the two germline ends. The CDR3 loop spans 15 amino acids. The assay was immunoSEQ multiplex PCR, and TCRdb's table has in-frame clones only and misses some. Of tens of thousands of clones in the sample, over 75% were seen once. V usage is TRBV19 and J usage is TRBJ1-1; perhaps TRBD1 as D (5 bases). Sequenced sample: peripheral blood. The sequence derives from a middle-aged man with acute or convalescent COVID-19. For the CDR3, the DNA is TGTGCCAGTAGTATAGATCGGGGGAAGTGGACTGAAGCTTTCTTT. Protein sequence: CASSIDRGKWTEAFF. Full variable domain (remainder filled in from reference TRBV19 and TRBJ1-1): DGGITQSPKYLFRKEGQNVTLSCEQNLNHDAMYWYRQDPGQGLRLIYYSQIVNDFQKGDIAEGYSVSREKKESFPLTVTSAQKNPTAFYLCASSIDRGKWTEAFFGQGTRLTVV.